These 8 T cell receptor beta chains were all obtained from the same sample, sequenced in a study of shared clonotypes between healthy human individuals. Positive CCR7 selection of CD45RO-negative cells yielded the naive CD8 cells, and terminally differentiated effector memory CD45RA+ cells were excluded. Sequencing used immunoSEQ multiplex PCR; TCRdb keeps in-frame clones, though not all of them. The sample lists about 1,800,000 clones; approximately 94% were seen once. Sequenced: naive CD8+ T cells sorted from blood. The receptors shown here come from a man between 18 and 29 years old in good health.

The chain uses TRBV11-2 and TRBJ2-3; D remains ambiguous. V lost 5 bases to trimming and J lost 0 bases, with 12 bases between them. The CDR3 covers 15 residues. Germline CDR1 SGHAT, CDR2 FQNNGV. The chain's CDR3 is CASSIYGASTDTQYF. The CDR3 coding sequence is TGTGCCAGCAGCATCTACGGTGCTAGCACAGATACGCAGTATTTT.

This clone was found once. CDR3 sequence (DNA): TGTGCCAGCAGTTTTGGCAGAACCTACGAGCAGTACTTC. It encodes CASSFGRTYEQYF. The genes are TRBV28 and TRBJ2-7; D remains unclear. The CDR3 spans 13 residues. V dropped 3 bases and J dropped 2 bases, with 8 bases sitting between them. Germline V CDR1 and CDR2: MDHEN, SYDVKM.

V is TRBV4-3 and J is TRBJ2-2; D unclear. Trimming shortened V by 1 base and J by 1 base, and 10 bases separated the two germline ends. Per germline, CDR1 LGHNA and CDR2 YSLEER. The length of the CDR3 is 16 residues. The CDR3 DNA reads as TGCGCCAGCAGCCAAGGTAGTGGGTTGAACACCGGGGAGCTGTTTTTT. This gives the protein CASSQGSGLNTGELFF.

The chain couples TRBV6-5 to TRBJ1-4; 10 bases agree with TRBD1. V shed 4 bases, J shed 7 bases, and the junction held 6 bases outside the gene matches. The length of the CDR3 is 15 residues. Germline V lookup: CDR1 MNHEY, CDR2 SVGAGI. The CDR3 here is CASSFSTGGGEKLFF. Written as DNA, the CDR3 is TGTGCCAGCAGTTTCTCGACAGGGGGCGGTGAAAAACTGTTTTTT.

This clone occurred once. The chain is built from TRBV2 and TRBJ1-5, with TRBD1 as a possible D gene (5 bases). Per the germline V gene, CDR1 is SNHLY and CDR2 is FYNNEI. The CDR3 spans 15 residues. Trimming left V 5 bases short and J 4 bases short, with 15 bases between. CDR3 bases: TGTGCCAGCAGTATTCCCGGGACGGGAAATCAGCCCCAGCATTTT. It translates to CASSIPGTGNQPQHF.

This rearrangement joins TRBV11-2 to TRBJ2-7; tentatively, D is TRBD2 (6 bases). V gave up 1 base and J gave up 4 bases, with 14 bases separating them. Germline CDR1 and CDR2: SGHAT and FQNNGV. This CDR3 region has 15 residues. DNA of the CDR3: TGTGCCAGCAGCTTAGGCCCTCGGGGGAGGTACGAGCAGTACTTC. Its protein is CASSLGPRGRYEQYF.

V gene TRBV9 combines with J gene TRBJ2-6; 9 positions match TRBD1. Germline lookup yields CDR1 SGDLS and CDR2 YYNGEE. The V gene end was trimmed by 3 bases and the J gene end by 0 bases; junction bases not matched to a gene: 10. The CDR3 loop spans 19 amino acids. In nucleotides, the CDR3 is TGTGCCAGCAGCGGAACCTGGGACAGGGTTTACTCTGGGGCCAACGTCCTGACTTTC. The encoded protein is CASSGTWDRVYSGANVLTF.

The rearrangement uses TRBV27 and TRBJ2-7, with 10 bases lining up with TRBD1. This CDR3 has 15 residues. Trimming took 0 bases from V and 3 from J; bases not matched to a gene: 2. Looked up from germline, CDR1 is MNHEY and CDR2 is SMNVEV (reference sequence). The CDR3 sequence: CASSLSRDRGYEQYF. DNA for the CDR3: TGTGCCAGCAGTTTATCCCGGGACAGGGGCTACGAGCAGTACTTC.